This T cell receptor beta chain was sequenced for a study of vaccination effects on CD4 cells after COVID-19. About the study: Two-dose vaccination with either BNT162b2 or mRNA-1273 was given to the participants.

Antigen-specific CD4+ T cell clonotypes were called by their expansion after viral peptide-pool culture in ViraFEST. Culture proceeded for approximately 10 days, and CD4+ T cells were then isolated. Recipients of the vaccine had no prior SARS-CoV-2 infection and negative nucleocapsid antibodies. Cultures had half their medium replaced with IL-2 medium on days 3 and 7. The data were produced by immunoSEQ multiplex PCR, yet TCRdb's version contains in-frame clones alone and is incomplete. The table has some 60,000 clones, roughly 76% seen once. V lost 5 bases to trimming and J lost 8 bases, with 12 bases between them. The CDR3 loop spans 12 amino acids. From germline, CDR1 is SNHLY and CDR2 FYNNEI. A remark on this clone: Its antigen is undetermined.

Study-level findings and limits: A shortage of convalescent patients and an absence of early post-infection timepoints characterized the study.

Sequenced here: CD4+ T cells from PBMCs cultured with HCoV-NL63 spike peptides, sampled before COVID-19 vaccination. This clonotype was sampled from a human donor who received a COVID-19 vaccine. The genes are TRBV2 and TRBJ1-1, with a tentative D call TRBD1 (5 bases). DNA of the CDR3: TGTGCCAGCAGTATCGGGACTTCCGAAGCTTTCTTT. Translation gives CASSIGTSEAFF.